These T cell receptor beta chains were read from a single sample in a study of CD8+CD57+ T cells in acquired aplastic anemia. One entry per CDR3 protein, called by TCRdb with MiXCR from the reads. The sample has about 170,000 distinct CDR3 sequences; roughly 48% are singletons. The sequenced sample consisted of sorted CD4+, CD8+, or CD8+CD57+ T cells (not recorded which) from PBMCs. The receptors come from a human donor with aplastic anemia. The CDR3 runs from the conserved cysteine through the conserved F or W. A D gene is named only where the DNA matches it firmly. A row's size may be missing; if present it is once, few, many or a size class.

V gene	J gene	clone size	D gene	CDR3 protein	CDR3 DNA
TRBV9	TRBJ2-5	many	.	CASSAGAQETQYF	TGTGCCAGCAGCGCCGGGGCCCAAGAGACCCAGTACTTC
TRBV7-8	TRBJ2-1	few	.	CASSARNTNEQFF	TGTGCCAGCAGCGCTAGGAATACGAATGAGCAGTTCTTC
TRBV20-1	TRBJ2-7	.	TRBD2	CSASGGGASEQYF	TGCAGTGCTAGCGGCGGGGGGGCGAGCGAGCAGTACTTC
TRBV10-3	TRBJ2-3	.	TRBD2	CASSPGGGLAGSTDTQYF	TGTGCCAGCAGCCCCGGAGGGGGACTAGCGGGGAGCACAGATACGCAGTATTTT
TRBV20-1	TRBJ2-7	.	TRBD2	CSAGGSGDEQYF	TGCAGTGCCGGGGGGAGCGGGGACGAGCAGTACTTC
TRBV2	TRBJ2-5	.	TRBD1	CASIRTGSGETQYF	TGTGCCAGCATCCGGACAGGGAGTGGGGAGACCCAGTACTTC
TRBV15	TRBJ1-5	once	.	CATSRDKGGTSNQPQHF	TGTGCCACCAGCAGAGATAAGGGCGGAACAAGCAATCAGCCCCAGCATTTT
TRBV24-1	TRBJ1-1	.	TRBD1	CATRFGQGDTEAFF	TGTGCCACCCGTTTTGGACAGGGGGATACTGAAGCTTTCTTT
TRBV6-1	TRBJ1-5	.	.	CASSTSGTPDQPQHF	TGTGCCAGCAGCACCTCCGGGACCCCCGATCAGCCCCAGCATTTT
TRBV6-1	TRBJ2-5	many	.	CASSERQETQYF	TGTGCCAGCAGTGAAAGACAAGAGACCCAGTACTTC
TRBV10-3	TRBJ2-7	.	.	CATGPGANSYEQYF	TGTGCCACCGGTCCGGGGGCGAACTCCTACGAGCAGTACTTC
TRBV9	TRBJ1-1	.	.	CASSVNGGLNTEAFF	TGTGCCAGCAGCGTTAATGGGGGATTGAACACTGAAGCTTTCTTT
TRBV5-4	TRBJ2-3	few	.	CASSLFLTASTDTQYF	TGTGCCAGCAGCCTTTTCCTGACAGCTAGCACAGATACGCAGTATTTT
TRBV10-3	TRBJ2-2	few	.	CAISDRAQLTGELFF	TGTGCCATCAGTGACAGGGCCCAACTCACCGGGGAGCTGTTTTTT
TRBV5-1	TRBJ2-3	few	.	CASSFGTRENTQYF	TGCGCCAGCAGCTTCGGGACCCGAGAAAATACGCAGTATTTT
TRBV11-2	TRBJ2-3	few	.	CASSPGTDASTDTQYF	TGTGCCAGCAGCCCTGGGACTGATGCTAGCACAGATACGCAGTATTTT
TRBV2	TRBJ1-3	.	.	CVSRERQVPGNTIYF	TGTGTCAGCAGGGAGAGACAGGTTCCAGGAAACACCATATATTTT
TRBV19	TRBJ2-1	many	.	CASSIGATFVNEQFF	TGTGCCAGTAGTATCGGGGCGACCTTCGTCAATGAGCAGTTCTTC
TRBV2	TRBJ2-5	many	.	CASSGLTGVETQYF	TGTGCCAGCAGTGGTCTAACGGGCGTTGAGACCCAGTACTTC
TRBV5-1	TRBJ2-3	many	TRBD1	CASSEKGALWDTQYF	TGCGCCAGCAGTGAGAAGGGGGCTCTCTGGGATACGCAGTATTTT
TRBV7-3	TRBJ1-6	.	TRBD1	CASSRTGVESPLHF	TGTGCCAGCAGCCGTACAGGGGTGGAATCACCCCTCCACTTT
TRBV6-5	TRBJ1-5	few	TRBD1	CASSYSTGIQHF	TGTGCCAGCAGTTACTCGACAGGGATCCAGCATTTT
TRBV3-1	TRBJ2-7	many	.	CASSQEVLMQGTKQYF	TGTGCCAGCAGCCAAGAGGTCCTGATGCAGGGCACGAAGCAGTACTTC
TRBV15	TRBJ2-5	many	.	CATSRDLAAYGETQYF	TGTGCCACCAGCAGAGATCTTGCGGCCTATGGGGAGACCCAGTACTTC
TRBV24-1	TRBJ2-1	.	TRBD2	CATRSSGKSQFDEQFF	TGTGCCACCAGATCTAGCGGTAAGTCCCAATTCGATGAGCAGTTCTTC
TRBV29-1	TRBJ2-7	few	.	CSVKLGESYEQYF	TGCAGCGTAAAACTCGGGGAATCGTACGAGCAGTACTTC
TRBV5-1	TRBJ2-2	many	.	CASSPRQEEWRTGELFF	TGCGCCAGCAGCCCCCGACAGGAAGAATGGCGCACCGGGGAGCTGTTTTTT
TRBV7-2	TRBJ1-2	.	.	CASSLEAGERGCTF	TGTGCCAGCAGCTTAGAGGCAGGGGAGAGGGGCTGCACCTTC
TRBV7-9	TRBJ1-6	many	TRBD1	CASSLAKIGQGANSPLHF	TGTGCCAGCAGCTTAGCTAAGATCGGACAGGGGGCGAATTCACCCCTCCACTTT
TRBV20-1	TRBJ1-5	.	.	CSARAVPQHF	TGCAGTGCTAGAGCGGTGCCCCAGCATTTT
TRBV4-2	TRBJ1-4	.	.	CASSVRWTGEKLFF	TGTGCCAGCAGCGTGAGATGGACCGGCGAAAAACTGTTTTTT
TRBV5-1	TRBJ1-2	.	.	CASSSQALGLYYGYTF	TGCGCCAGCAGCTCCCAAGCCCTGGGTTTATACTATGGCTACACCTTC
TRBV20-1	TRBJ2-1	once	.	CSARRPRGEDEQFF	TGCAGTGCTAGACGGCCCAGGGGGGAGGATGAGCAGTTCTTC
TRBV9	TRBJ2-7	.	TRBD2	CASSEGLGYEQYF	TGTGCCAGCAGCGAGGGACTAGGGTACGAGCAGTACTTC
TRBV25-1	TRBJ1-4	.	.	CASSGGVWEKLFF	TGTGCCAGCAGTGGTGGGGTATGGGAAAAACTGTTTTTT
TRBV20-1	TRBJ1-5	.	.	CSARPHSNQPQHF	TGCAGTGCTAGACCACATAGCAATCAGCCCCAGCATTTT
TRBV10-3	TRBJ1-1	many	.	CAIAGTGNTEAFF	TGTGCCATAGCCGGGACGGGGAACACTGAAGCTTTCTTT
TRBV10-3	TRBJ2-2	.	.	CAISESPSDGRTGELFF	TGTGCCATCAGTGAGTCCCCTTCGGACGGCCGCACCGGGGAGCTGTTTTTT
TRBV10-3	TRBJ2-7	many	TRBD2	CAIRDVAGGGYEQYF	TGTGCCATCAGGGACGTAGCGGGGGGGGGCTACGAGCAGTACTTC